This T cell receptor (beta chain) was recorded in a study of blood T cell repertoires in COVID-19. Study summary: Collection of acute and convalescent COVID-19 samples took place in the United States, Italy and Spain. Nucleic acid was either cDNA or gDNA, and it came from T cells, B-cell-depleted T cells, or PBMCs.

As originally analysed: Estimation of nucleated cell counts relied on the amplification of reference gene primers. Here immunoSEQ multiplex PCR was the method, and the copy in TCRdb shows in-frame clones only, minus some. The DNA gave D and trimming, while V, J and clone size come from that table. The sample carries roughly 47,000 clones, approximately 77% recorded once. Trimming took 4 bases from V and 5 from J; bases not matched to a gene: 2. The CDR3 has 14 amino acids. The germline CDR1 and CDR2 sequences are MGHRA and YSYEKL. The chain uses TRBV4-1 and TRBJ1-4; 9 positions match TRBD1. The sequenced sample consisted of peripheral blood. This clonotype was obtained from a woman in her 70s with acute or convalescent COVID-19. The CDR3 DNA is TGCGCCAGCAGCCTCGGGACAGGGAATGAAAAACTGTTTTTT. It encodes CASSLGTGNEKLFF.